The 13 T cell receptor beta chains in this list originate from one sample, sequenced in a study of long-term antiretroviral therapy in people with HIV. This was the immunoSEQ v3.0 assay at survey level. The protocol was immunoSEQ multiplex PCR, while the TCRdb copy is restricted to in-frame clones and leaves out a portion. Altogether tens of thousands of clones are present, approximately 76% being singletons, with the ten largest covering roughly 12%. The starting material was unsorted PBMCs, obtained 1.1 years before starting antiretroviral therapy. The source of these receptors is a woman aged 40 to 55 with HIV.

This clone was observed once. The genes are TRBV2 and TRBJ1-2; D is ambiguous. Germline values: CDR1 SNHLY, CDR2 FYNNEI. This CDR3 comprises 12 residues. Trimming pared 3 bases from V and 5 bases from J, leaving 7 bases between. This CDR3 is CASSDRDYGYTF. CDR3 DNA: TGTGCCAGCAGTGATCGAGATTATGGCTACACCTTC.

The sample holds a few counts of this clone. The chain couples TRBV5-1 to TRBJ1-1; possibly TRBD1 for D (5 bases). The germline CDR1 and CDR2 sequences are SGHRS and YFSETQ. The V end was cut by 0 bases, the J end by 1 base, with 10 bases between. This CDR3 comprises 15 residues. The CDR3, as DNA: TGCGCCAGCAGCTTGGGAGGGGAGAAGAACACTGAAGCTTTCTTT. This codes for CASSLGGEKNTEAFF. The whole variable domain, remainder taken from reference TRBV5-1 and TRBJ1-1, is KAGVTQTPRYLIKTRGQQVTLSCSPISGHRSVSWYQQTPGQGLQFLFEYFSETQRNKGNFPGRFSGRQFSNSRSEMNVSTLELGDSALYLCASSLGGEKNTEAFFGQGTRLTVV.

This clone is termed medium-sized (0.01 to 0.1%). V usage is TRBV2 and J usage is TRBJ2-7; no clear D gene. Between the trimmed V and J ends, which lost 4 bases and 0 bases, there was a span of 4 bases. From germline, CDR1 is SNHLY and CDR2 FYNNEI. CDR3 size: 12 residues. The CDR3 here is CASSASSYEQYF. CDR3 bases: TGTGCCAGCAGTGCGAGCTCCTACGAGCAGTACTTC.

The CDR3: CASSPRWTGGHGYTF. The CDR3 DNA follows: TGTGCCAGCAGTCCACGGTGGACAGGGGGCCATGGCTACACCTTC. The chain combines TRBV27 with TRBJ1-2, with 11 bases identical to TRBD1. CDR3 size: 15 residues. Germline V lookup: CDR1 MNHEY, CDR2 SMNVEV (reference sequence). The J segment lost 6 bases and the V segment lost 5 bases, leaving 8 bases of the junction unmatched.

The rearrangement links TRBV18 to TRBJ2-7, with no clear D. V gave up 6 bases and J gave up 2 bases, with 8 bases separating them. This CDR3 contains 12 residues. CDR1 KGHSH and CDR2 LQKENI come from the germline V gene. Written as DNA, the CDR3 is TGTGCCAGCTCCCTTCATCCCTACGAGCAGTACTTC. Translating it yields CASSLHPYEQYF. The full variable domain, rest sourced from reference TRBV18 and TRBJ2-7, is NAGVMQNPRHLVRRRGQEARLRCSPMKGHSHVYWYRQLPEEGLKFMVYLQKENIIDESGMPKERFSAEFPKEGPSILRIQQVVRGDSAAYFCASSLHPYEQYFGPGTRLTVT.

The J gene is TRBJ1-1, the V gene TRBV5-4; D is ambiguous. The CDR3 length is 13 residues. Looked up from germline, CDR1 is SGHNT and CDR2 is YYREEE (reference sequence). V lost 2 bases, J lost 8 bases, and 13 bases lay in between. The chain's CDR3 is CASSFNPKAEAFF. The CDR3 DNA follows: TGTGCCAGCAGCTTTAACCCCAAGGCAGAAGCTTTCTTT.

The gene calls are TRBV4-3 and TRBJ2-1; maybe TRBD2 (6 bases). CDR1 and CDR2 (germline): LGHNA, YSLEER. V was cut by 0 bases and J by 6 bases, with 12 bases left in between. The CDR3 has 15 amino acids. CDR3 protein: CASSQDDMGGNEQFF. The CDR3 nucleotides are TGCGCCAGCAGCCAAGATGACATGGGAGGCAATGAGCAGTTCTTC.

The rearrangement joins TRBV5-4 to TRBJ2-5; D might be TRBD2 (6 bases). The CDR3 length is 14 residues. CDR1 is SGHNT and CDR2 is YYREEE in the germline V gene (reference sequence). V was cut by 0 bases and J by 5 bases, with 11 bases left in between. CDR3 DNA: TGTGCCAGCAGCTTGGGCGCGGGGACCGAGACCCAGTACTTC. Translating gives CASSLGAGTETQYF.

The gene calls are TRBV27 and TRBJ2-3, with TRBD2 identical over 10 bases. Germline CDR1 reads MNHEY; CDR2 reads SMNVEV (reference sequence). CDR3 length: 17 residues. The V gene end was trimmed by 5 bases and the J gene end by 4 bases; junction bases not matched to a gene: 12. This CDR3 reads CASSRPPLAGIADTQYF. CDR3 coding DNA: TGTGCCAGCAGTCGGCCCCCACTAGCGGGAATAGCAGATACGCAGTATTTT.

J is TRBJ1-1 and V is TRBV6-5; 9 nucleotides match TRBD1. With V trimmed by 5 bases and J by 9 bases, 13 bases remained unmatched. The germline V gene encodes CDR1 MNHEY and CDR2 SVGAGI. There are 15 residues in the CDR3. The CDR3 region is CASSRRPGQGQKAFF. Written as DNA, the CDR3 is TGTGCCAGCAGTCGTCGACCGGGACAGGGCCAGAAAGCTTTCTTT.

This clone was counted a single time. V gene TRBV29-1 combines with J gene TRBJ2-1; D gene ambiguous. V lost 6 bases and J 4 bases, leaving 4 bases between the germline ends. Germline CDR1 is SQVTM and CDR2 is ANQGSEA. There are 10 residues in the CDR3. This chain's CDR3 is CSVLYNEQFF. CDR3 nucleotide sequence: TGCAGCGTCCTTTACAATGAGCAGTTCTTC.

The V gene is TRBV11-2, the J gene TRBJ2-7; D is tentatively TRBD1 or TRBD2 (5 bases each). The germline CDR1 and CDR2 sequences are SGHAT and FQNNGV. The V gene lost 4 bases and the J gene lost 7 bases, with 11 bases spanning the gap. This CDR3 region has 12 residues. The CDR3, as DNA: TGTGCCAGCAGCTGGGGACCGGATGAGCAGTACTTC. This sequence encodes CASSWGPDEQYF.

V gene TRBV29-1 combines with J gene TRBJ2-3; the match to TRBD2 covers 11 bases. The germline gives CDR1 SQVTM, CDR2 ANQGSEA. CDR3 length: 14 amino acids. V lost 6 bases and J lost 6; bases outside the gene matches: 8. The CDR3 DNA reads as TGCAGCGTCGCCCCTAGCGGGGGGACCGATACGCAGTATTTT. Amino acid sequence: CSVAPSGGTDTQYF.